This entry lists 28 T cell receptor beta chains sequenced from one sample in a study of monozygotic twins with inflammatory bowel disease. TCRdb re-called the 5' RACE reads and catalogs CDR3 proteins one per entry, DNA excluded. In total, the table holds 150,000 or so distinct CDR3 sequences. Material: blood. These receptors were collected from a human donor with ulcerative colitis or Crohn's disease, or a healthy co-twin of an affected twin (not recorded which).

V usage is TRBV5-4 and J usage is TRBJ1-1; TCRdb selects TRBD1, and the lack of DNA leaves this call unchecked. Germline lookup yields CDR1 SGHNT and CDR2 YYREEE (reference sequence). This CDR3 spans 15 amino acids. CDR3 residues: CASSLRSGRGTEAFF.

The chain couples TRBV7-6 to TRBJ2-7; TCRdb's D gene call, TRBD1, goes unchecked for lack of DNA. This CDR3 region has 17 residues. CDR1 is SGHVS and CDR2 is FNYEAQ in the germline V gene. The CDR3 sequence: CASSFLPVTDSSYEQYF. The entire variable domain, with the rest obtained from reference TRBV7-6 and TRBJ2-7, is as follows: GAGVSQSPRYKVTKRGQDVALRCDPISGHVSLYWYRQALGQGPEFLTYFNYEAQQDKSGLPNDRFSAERPEGSISTLTIQRTEQRDSAMYRCASSFLPVTDSSYEQYFGPGTRLTVT.

The chain recombines TRBV12-3 or TRBV12-4 with TRBJ2-1; TCRdb designates TRBD2, a call that cannot be tested without DNA. CDR3 length: 16 amino acids. This chain's CDR3 is CASSLGQRDSGSEQFF.

The J gene is TRBJ1-1, the V gene TRBV20-1. Germline lookup yields CDR1 DFQATT and CDR2 SNEGSKA (reference sequence). The CDR3 length is 15 residues. CDR3 loop: CSARDLVDENTEAFF.

The rearrangement uses TRBV20-1 and TRBJ2-5; TCRdb picks TRBD2, but there is no DNA to check that call. Germline V CDR1 and CDR2: DFQATT, SNEGSKA (reference sequence). The CDR3 totals 13 residues. CDR3 region: CSARGSGKETQYF.

The J gene is TRBJ2-3, the V gene TRBV6-5; the D call of TRBD1 rests on TCRdb alone, since no DNA is present to check it. Per the germline V gene, CDR1 is MNHEY and CDR2 is SVGAGI. The CDR3 is 15 amino acids. CDR3 sequence reads: CASSYAGGAGDTQYF.

The CDR3 spells CASSLTGTGELYEQYF. This chain links TRBV5-5 with TRBJ2-7; TCRdb designates TRBD1, a call that cannot be tested without DNA. CDR1 and CDR2 from the germline V gene are SGHKS and YYEKEE (reference sequence). This CDR3 is built from 16 residues.

The chain uses TRBV10-3 and TRBJ1-2; lacking DNA, the TRBD1 call made by TCRdb goes unchecked. Germline CDR1 and CDR2: ENHRY and SYGVKD. The CDR3 sequence is 16 residues long. The CDR3 protein is CAISNTRTATNYGYTF.

The chain links TRBV10-3 to TRBJ2-4. This CDR3 is 15 amino acids long. Per the germline V gene, CDR1 is ENHRY and CDR2 is SYGVKD. This chain's CDR3 is CAISPTGIAKNIQYF.

J is TRBJ2-1 and V is TRBV12-3 or TRBV12-4; the D gene TCRdb calls, TRBD1, cannot be checked with no DNA. The CDR3 spans 15 residues. The chain's CDR3 is CASSFLGLGLREQFF.

The rearrangement uses TRBV12-3 or TRBV12-4 and TRBJ2-7; TCRdb reports TRBD2, a call that lacks DNA to check it against. The CDR3 totals 14 residues. Here the CDR3 reads CASNQPGLTYEQYF.

The chain links TRBV9 to TRBJ2-3; as DNA is missing, the TRBD1 call by TCRdb cannot be tested. Germline V gene lookup returns CDR1 SGDLS and CDR2 YYNGEE. This CDR3 is built from 17 residues. CDR3: CASSVGKGGFSTDTQYF.

The chain uses TRBV6-1 and TRBJ1-3; TCRdb calls TRBD1, which cannot be checked without DNA. The CDR3 covers 15 residues. Germline-derived CDR1 and CDR2 are MNHNS and SASEGT. The chain's CDR3 is CATSKDRGQGNTIYF.

The chain links TRBV10-3 to TRBJ1-1; TCRdb designates TRBD1, a call that cannot be tested without DNA. There are 14 residues in the CDR3. In germline, CDR1 is ENHRY, CDR2 SYGVKD. CDR3 sequence: CAIKGAGTNTEAFF.

This rearrangement joins TRBV5-1 to TRBJ2-1; lacking DNA, the TRBD1 call made by TCRdb goes unchecked. CDR3 length: 15 amino acids. Germline V gene lookup returns CDR1 SGHRS and CDR2 YFSETQ. CDR3 protein: CASSSRDRGYNEQFF.

The gene calls are TRBV28 and TRBJ1-2; TCRdb selects TRBD1, and the lack of DNA leaves this call unchecked. CDR3 length: 15 residues. CDR1 MDHEN and CDR2 SYDVKM come from the germline V gene. Here the CDR3 reads CASSLAPGGAYGYTF.

The J gene is TRBJ2-1, the V gene TRBV20-1; TCRdb calls TRBD2, which cannot be checked without DNA. The CDR3 runs 16 residues. Germline CDR1 DFQATT, CDR2 SNEGSKA (reference sequence). CDR3 amino acids: CSAPPTSGRLNNEQFF.

V is TRBV19 and J is TRBJ1-6. Germline V CDR1 and CDR2: LNHDA, SQIVND (reference sequence). This CDR3 has 15 residues. Here the CDR3 reads CASSIGSSYNSPLHF.

The chain links TRBV7-2 to TRBJ1-5. The CDR3 runs to 13 residues. Germline assignment: CDR1 SGHTA and CDR2 FQGNSA. The CDR3 protein is CASSARQDQPQHF.

V gene TRBV7-9 combines with J gene TRBJ2-2; with no DNA, the TCRdb D assignment of TRBD2 cannot be verified. The CDR3 is 16 residues long. Per germline, CDR1 SEHNR and CDR2 FQNEAQ (reference sequence). The CDR3: CASSPSGRASAGELFF.

The V gene is TRBV7-9, the J gene TRBJ2-5; there is no DNA to check the TCRdb D call of TRBD1. Germline loops: CDR1 SEHNR, CDR2 FQNEAQ (reference sequence). The CDR3 is 17 amino acids. The CDR3 sequence is CASSFSGTGGVPKTQYF.

The rearrangement uses TRBV19 and TRBJ1-1. Germline V lookup: CDR1 LNHDA, CDR2 SQIVND (reference sequence). This CDR3 is 11 amino acids long. The CDR3 spells CASSIVTEAFF.

CDR3 in amino acids: CASSSPPGGRGQYF. The genes are TRBV28 and TRBJ2-3; the TCRdb D gene call, TRBD1, has no DNA to confirm it. The germline V gene has CDR1 MDHEN and CDR2 SYDVKM. The CDR3 covers 14 residues.

The V gene is TRBV20-1, the J gene TRBJ2-3; no DNA is available, so the TRBD1 call from TCRdb remains unchecked. Germline V gene lookup returns CDR1 DFQATT and CDR2 SNEGSKA (reference sequence). CDR3 size: 14 residues. The CDR3 region is CSAPTWTGADTQYF.

The rearrangement uses TRBV24-1 and TRBJ1-2; no DNA is available, so the TRBD1 call from TCRdb remains unchecked. CDR1 KGHDR and CDR2 SFDVKD come from the germline V gene. This CDR3 is 13 amino acids long. The CDR3 protein is CATSAGVWAGYTF.

This chain connects TRBV18 to TRBJ1-1. Per the germline V gene, CDR1 is KGHSH and CDR2 is LQKENI. CDR3 length equals 14 residues. CDR3 protein: CASYLGGGSNEAFF.

The CDR3 loop reads CASSLNRNTDTQYF. V gene TRBV7-6 combines with J gene TRBJ2-3; TCRdb's D call of TRBD1 is untestable without DNA. This CDR3 is 14 amino acids long. Germline V gene data show CDR1 as SGHVS and CDR2 as FNYEAQ. Variable domain in full (rest from reference TRBV7-6 and TRBJ2-3): GAGVSQSPRYKVTKRGQDVALRCDPISGHVSLYWYRQALGQGPEFLTYFNYEAQQDKSGLPNDRFSAERPEGSISTLTIQRTEQRDSAMYRCASSLNRNTDTQYFGPGTRLTVL.

The chain joins TRBV5-4 to TRBJ1-4; lacking DNA, the TRBD1 call made by TCRdb goes unchecked. The CDR3 runs to 14 residues. Germline V CDR1 and CDR2: SGHNT, YYREEE (reference sequence). The CDR3: CASSVRGVREKLFF.